The 16 T cell receptor beta chains below come from one sample, sequenced in a study of lymphopenia after photon versus proton radiotherapy. Using immunoSEQ multiplex PCR, the repertoire was profiled, and TCRdb retains in-frame clones only, with some absent. The sample shows more than 50,000 clones, around 82% of them seen only once. The source was peripheral blood, collected from a patient treated with photon-based radiotherapy. Source of these receptors: a man aged 50 or older with gastric cancer.

The gene calls are TRBV5-1 and TRBJ2-7; D not resolved. The CDR3 sequence is 14 residues long. Germline V gives CDR1 SGHRS, CDR2 YFSETQ. The germline V and J ends were trimmed by 0 bases and 2 bases, with 9 bases remaining between them. The CDR3 loop reads CASSLVHSTYEQYF. The CDR3 DNA reads as TGCGCCAGCAGCTTGGTGCACAGCACCTACGAGCAGTACTTC.

The rearrangement uses TRBV4-1 and TRBJ2-5; 7 bases match TRBD2. The CDR3 covers 14 residues. CDR1 is MGHRA and CDR2 is YSYEKL in the germline V gene. The trim removed 1 base at V and 8 bases at J, leaving 7 bases unmatched. In DNA form, the CDR3 reads TGCGCCAGCAGCCAAGGCCCCCGAGCGGGAACCCAGTACTTC. This gives the protein CASSQGPRAGTQYF.

The V gene is TRBV5-1, the J gene TRBJ2-5; possibly TRBD2 for D (6 bases). Germline-derived CDR1 and CDR2 are SGHRS and YFSETQ. The CDR3 runs to 14 residues. Trimming took off 4 bases at V and 0 bases at J, with 10 bases between the two ends. The CDR3 protein is CASSLGGNQETQYF. The CDR3 bases are TGCGCCAGCAGCCTAGGCGGGAACCAAGAGACCCAGTACTTC.

This sequence joins TRBV5-8 and TRBJ2-1; 16 positions agree with TRBD2. CDR1 is SGHTS, CDR2 YDEGEE, per germline. The CDR3 runs to 18 residues. V lost 4 bases to trimming and J lost 8 bases; unmatched junction nucleotides: 12. In nucleotides, the CDR3 is TGTGCCAGCAGCCCGGCCGGGACTAGCGGGAGGGCCCAGCATGAGCAGTTCTTC. Translation gives CASSPAGTSGRAQHEQFF.

The chain combines TRBV7-2 with TRBJ2-2; D unresolved. The CDR3 is made up of 13 amino acids. Germline-derived CDR1 and CDR2 are SGHTA and FQGNSA. Trimming shortened V by 6 bases and J by 3 bases, and 8 bases separated the two germline ends. The CDR3 loop is CASRFPDTGELFF. The DNA for the CDR3 is TGTGCCAGCAGGTTCCCGGACACCGGGGAGCTGTTTTTT. The full variable domain, completed using reference TRBV7-2 and TRBJ2-2, is GAGVSQSPSNKVTEKGKDVELRCDPISGHTALYWYRQSLGQGLEFLIYFQGNSAPDKSGLPSDRFSAERTGGSVSTLTIQRTQQEDSAVYLCASRFPDTGELFFGEGSRLTVL.

V usage is TRBV18 and J usage is TRBJ1-5, with TRBD1 as a possible D gene (6 bases). Deletions cut 0 bases from V and 4 bases from J, with 16 bases between. Germline CDR1 reads KGHSH; CDR2 reads LQKENI. This CDR3 is built from 17 residues. The CDR3 nucleotides are TGTGCCAGCTCACCACCCTCAGGGGATCGGGGTAATCAGCCCCAGCATTTT. This sequence encodes CASSPPSGDRGNQPQHF.

The sample holds a few counts of this clone. The chain recombines TRBV15 with TRBJ2-7, with unresolved D. V shed 1 base and J shed 3 bases, with 13 bases lying between them. This CDR3 is 15 amino acids long. The germline gives CDR1 LNHNV, CDR2 YYDKDF (reference sequence). DNA for the CDR3: TGTGCCACCAGCAGAGGGATGAAGCCAGACTACGAGCAGTACTTC. Translating it yields CATSRGMKPDYEQYF.

The CDR3 DNA sequence: TGTGCCAGTAGTAGTCCAGGGCTGACTAACTATGGCTACACCTTC. Protein: CASSSPGLTNYGYTF. The chain is built from TRBV19 and TRBJ1-2, with D maybe TRBD1 (5 bases). CDR1 LNHDA and CDR2 SQIVND come from the germline V gene (reference sequence). The CDR3 spans 15 residues. Between the trimmed V and J ends, which lost 4 bases and 0 bases, there was a span of 12 bases.

This chain uses TRBV10-1 with TRBJ2-7; 13 nucleotides agree with TRBD2. V lost 4 bases and J lost 0; bases outside the gene matches: 6. The CDR3 sequence is 17 residues long. Germline assignment: CDR1 WNHNN and CDR2 SYGVQD (reference sequence). The CDR3: CASSGPGLAGLSYEQYF. The CDR3, as DNA: TGCGCCAGCAGTGGCCCGGGACTAGCGGGACTCTCCTACGAGCAGTACTTC.

The chain has TRBV27 and TRBJ2-7; D unresolved. V lost 11 bases and J 5 bases, leaving 13 bases between the germline ends. The germline CDR1 and CDR2 sequences are MNHEY and SMNVEV (reference sequence). The CDR3 is made up of 11 amino acids. The CDR3 here is CAPRAAHEQYF. The DNA for the CDR3 is TGTGCCCCTCGGGCAGCCCACGAGCAGTACTTC.

The V call is TRBV7-9, the J call TRBJ2-2; D is possibly TRBD1 or TRBD2 (6 bases each). V was clipped by 5 bases and J by 11 bases, with 18 bases between them. Germline V gene lookup returns CDR1 SEHNR and CDR2 FQNEAQ (reference sequence). The CDR3 extends over 14 amino acids. The DNA of the CDR3 is TGTGCCAGCAGCATCGGAGGAGGGGGGACAGAGCTGTTTTTT. This encodes CASSIGGGGTELFF.

V usage is TRBV5-6 and J usage is TRBJ1-3; D unclear. Germline V gene lookup returns CDR1 SGHDT and CDR2 YYEEEE. The V gene lost 5 bases and the J gene lost 7 bases, with 16 bases spanning the gap. The CDR3 is 14 residues long. In nucleotides, the CDR3 is TGTGCCAGCAGTTTCGGGCCTATTGGGAACACCATATATTTT. This sequence encodes CASSFGPIGNTIYF. Full variable domain (remainder filled in from reference TRBV5-6 and TRBJ1-3): DAGVTQSPTHLIKTRGQQVTLRCSPKSGHDTVSWYQQALGQGPQFIFQYYEEEERQRGNFPDRFSGHQFPNYSSELNVNALLLGDSALYLCASSFGPIGNTIYFGEGSWLTVV.

The chain recombines TRBV28 with TRBJ2-7, with 10 bases lining up with TRBD1. V gave up 3 bases and J gave up 2 bases; unmatched junction bases: 4. Germline CDR1 reads MDHEN; CDR2 reads SYDVKM. The CDR3 covers 15 residues. CDR3 sequence: CASSFTGTGAYEQYF. For the CDR3, the DNA is TGTGCCAGCAGTTTCACCGGGACAGGGGCCTACGAGCAGTACTTC. The whole variable domain, remainder taken from reference TRBV28 and TRBJ2-7, is DVKVTQSSRYLVKRTGEKVFLECVQDMDHENMFWYRQDPGLGLRLIYFSYDVKMKEKGDIPEGYSVSREKKERFSLILESASTNQTSMYLCASSFTGTGAYEQYFGPGTRLTVT.

The V call is TRBV5-4, the J call TRBJ1-2, with 9 nucleotides matching TRBD1. The CDR3 consists of 14 residues. Germline V CDR1 and CDR2: SGHNT, YYREEE (reference sequence). V shed 6 bases, J shed 4 bases, and the junction held 7 bases outside the gene matches. CDR3 residues: CASKRTGGLYGYTF. DNA for the CDR3: TGTGCCAGCAAGAGAACAGGGGGCCTCTATGGCTACACCTTC.

This clone was observed a few times. Other DNA sequences in this specimen translate into the identical CDR3. This chain links TRBV27 with TRBJ2-2, with a possible D match to TRBD1 (6 bases). V was pared by 5 bases and J by 1 base, with 11 bases between. This CDR3 is 15 amino acids long. Germline V gene sequence: CDR1 MNHEY, CDR2 SMNVEV (reference sequence). The CDR3 region has the DNA TGTGCCAGCAGTCTGCAGGGGATGAACACCGGGGAGCTGTTTTTT. This sequence encodes CASSLQGMNTGELFF.

This clone was seen only once. The chain combines TRBV19 with TRBJ1-5; the D gene is possibly TRBD1 (5 bases). Germline CDR1 LNHDA, CDR2 SQIVND (reference sequence). The CDR3 is 14 residues long. Deletions cut 3 bases from V and 3 bases from J, with 9 bases between. CDR3 DNA: TGTGCCAGTAGTATGGGACCTTCCAATCAGCCCCAGCATTTT. Its translation: CASSMGPSNQPQHF. The full variable domain, in which reference TRBV19 and TRBJ1-5 provide the parts outside the CDR3, is DGGITQSPKYLFRKEGQNVTLSCEQNLNHDAMYWYRQDPGQGLRLIYYSQIVNDFQKGDIAEGYSVSREKKESFPLTVTSAQKNPTAFYLCASSMGPSNQPQHFGDGTRLSIL.